Each of the 24 T cell receptor beta chains below was sequenced from the same sample in a study of cytomegalovirus exposure and HLA in healthy donors. Use of 60 Vbeta and 13 Jbeta primers characterized the PCR. The protocol was immunoSEQ multiplex PCR, while the TCRdb copy is restricted to in-frame clones and leaves out a portion. This sample has approximately 150,000 clones, with about four fifths found just once. The sample comprised PBMCs. Every receptor here comes from a man under 40 in good health and CMV-seronegative.

This clone was counted only a few times. The genes are TRBV10-3 and TRBJ1-1, with D unclear. This CDR3 has 12 amino acids. Germline-derived CDR1 and CDR2 are ENHRY and SYGVKD. Trimming removed 8 bases from V and 2 bases from J, with 9 bases in between. The CDR3 coding sequence is TGTGCCATCGCGAAAGAAAACACTGAAGCTTTCTTT. Amino acids: CAIAKENTEAFF.

V gene TRBV20-1 combines with J gene TRBJ2-3; D is unclear. CDR1 and CDR2 (germline): DFQATT, SNEGSKA (reference sequence). V lost 3 bases, J lost 6 bases, and 7 bases lay in between. This CDR3 is built from 11 residues. The CDR3 DNA follows: TGCAGTGCTAGTTCCGCGGATACGCAGTATTTT. Residues: CSASSADTQYF.

The chain links TRBV7-2 to TRBJ2-5; D unresolved. Deletions cut 5 bases from V and 6 bases from J, with 10 bases between. From germline, CDR1 is SGHTA and CDR2 FQGNSA. The CDR3 is made up of 12 amino acids. The CDR3 loop reads CASSGPKKTQYF. CDR3 nucleotides: TGTGCCAGCAGCGGCCCCAAGAAGACCCAGTACTTC.

The rearrangement uses TRBV30 and TRBJ2-5; TRBD2 agrees at 9 bases. The CDR3 runs to 12 residues. J gave up 7 bases and V 2 bases, and 2 bases lay outside the gene matches. Per germline, CDR1 GTSNPN and CDR2 SVGIG (reference sequence). CDR3 sequence (DNA): TGTGCCTGGAGTCTAGCGGGAACGACCCAGTACTTC. This sequence encodes CAWSLAGTTQYF.

The chain is built from TRBV4-3 and TRBJ2-3, with 10 bases matching TRBD2. Germline V gene sequence: CDR1 LGHNA, CDR2 YSLEER. This CDR3 region has 16 residues. Trimming at V came to 0 bases and at J to 8 bases, leaving 8 bases not matched to a gene. This chain's CDR3 is CASSQDATSGARTQYF. The CDR3 nucleotides read TGCGCCAGCAGCCAAGATGCTACTAGCGGGGCTCGTACGCAGTATTTT.

V and J are TRBV27 and TRBJ2-3; D ambiguous. V was cut by 5 bases and J by 2 bases, with 26 bases left in between. This CDR3 is 19 amino acids long. CDR1 is MNHEY, CDR2 SMNVEV, per germline (reference sequence). CDR3 in amino acids: CASSPHYQLSQGSTDTQYF. The CDR3 nucleotides are TGTGCCAGCAGTCCCCACTATCAACTCAGCCAAGGTTCCACAGATACGCAGTATTTT.

This clone is a singleton in its sample. The gene calls are TRBV4-1 and TRBJ1-2; a possible D gene is TRBD1 (5 bases). The CDR3 sequence is 14 residues long. From germline, CDR1 is MGHRA and CDR2 YSYEKL. V was trimmed by 3 bases and J by 8 bases, leaving 16 bases between them. Written as DNA, the CDR3 is TGCGCCAGCAGCCACGAAGGGAGGGGAAGAGGCTACACCTTC. This sequence encodes CASSHEGRGRGYTF.

The rearrangement uses TRBV10-1 and TRBJ2-2; unclear D gene. The germline gives CDR1 WNHNN, CDR2 SYGVQD (reference sequence). V dropped 2 bases and J dropped 4 bases, with 5 bases sitting between them. This CDR3 has 13 amino acids. Written as DNA, the CDR3 is TGCGCCAGCAGTGAGGGCAGCACCGGGGAGCTGTTTTTT. Translated, it gives CASSEGSTGELFF.

V is TRBV6-6 and J is TRBJ1-1; 7 bases line up with TRBD1. Trimming removed 6 bases from V and 7 bases from J; junction bases left unmatched: 8. Germline CDR1 and CDR2: MNHNY and SVGAGI (reference sequence). The CDR3 is made up of 13 amino acids. The CDR3 here is CASSPRQGIEAFF. CDR3 coding DNA: TGTGCCAGCAGCCCTAGACAGGGAATTGAAGCTTTCTTT.

The chain uses TRBV7-9 and TRBJ2-7; D perhaps matches TRBD1 (6 bases). CDR1 is SEHNR, CDR2 FQNEAQ, per germline (reference sequence). This CDR3 is 12 amino acids long. The CDR3 loop is CSTQGQSYEQYF. DNA of the CDR3: TGTTCCACCCAAGGACAGTCCTACGAGCAGTACTTC.

The rearrangement uses TRBV30 and TRBJ2-6; tentatively, D is TRBD1 (6 bases). The CDR3 extends over 17 amino acids. V gave up 2 bases and J gave up 2 bases, with 16 bases separating them. Germline CDR1 is GTSNPN and CDR2 is SVGIG (reference sequence). The CDR3 region is CAWSLGRGKTGANVLTF. The CDR3 nucleotides read TGTGCCTGGAGTTTAGGTAGGGGGAAAACTGGGGCCAACGTCCTGACTTTC.

The V gene is TRBV28, the J gene TRBJ1-5, with D maybe TRBD1 (5 bases). The CDR3 contains 15 residues. The germline CDR1 and CDR2 sequences are MDHEN and SYDVKM. V lost 3 bases and J lost 1, with 10 bases in between. CDR3 sequence: CASSLGQLSNQPQHF. The DNA of the CDR3 is TGTGCCAGCAGTTTGGGGCAGCTAAGCAATCAGCCCCAGCATTTT.

V usage is TRBV5-4 and J usage is TRBJ2-5; TRBD2 matches 10 bases. Germline trimming cut 5 bases from V and 5 bases from J; bases unmatched to any gene: 9. The CDR3 totals 15 residues. Germline values: CDR1 SGHNT, CDR2 YYREEE (reference sequence). The chain's CDR3 is CASRQGLAGEETQYF. CDR3 coding DNA: TGTGCCAGCAGGCAAGGCCTAGCGGGAGAGGAGACCCAGTACTTC.

V and J are TRBV9 and TRBJ1-1, with D maybe TRBD1 (5 bases). Germline-derived CDR1 and CDR2 are SGDLS and YYNGEE. The CDR3 has 13 amino acids. Trimming pared 4 bases from V and 6 bases from J, leaving 13 bases between. CDR3 region: CASSPGGGPEAFF. The CDR3 DNA is TGTGCCAGCAGCCCGGGGGGAGGGCCTGAAGCTTTCTTT.

The V and J genes are TRBV7-6 and TRBJ2-3; 7 positions match TRBD1. The V segment lost 4 bases and the J segment 4 bases; nucleotides outside the gene matches: 11. Germline V gene lookup returns CDR1 SGHVS and CDR2 FNYEAQ. The CDR3 extends over 16 amino acids. The CDR3: CASSSFGQARADTQYF. The CDR3 nucleotides are TGTGCCAGCAGCTCCTTCGGACAGGCGAGGGCAGATACGCAGTATTTT.

This sequence joins TRBV7-9 and TRBJ1-1; D ambiguous. Trimming removed 0 bases from V and 10 bases from J, with 15 bases in between. The CDR3 runs to 14 residues. CDR1 is SEHNR and CDR2 is FQNEAQ in the germline V gene (reference sequence). CDR3 DNA sequence: TGTGCCAGCAGCTTAGCCCCGAGGGTCCAACGAGCTTTCTTT. It codes for CASSLAPRVQRAFF.

This rearrangement joins TRBV5-1 to TRBJ2-1, with 9 nucleotides matching TRBD2. Germline V CDR1 and CDR2: SGHRS, YFSETQ. With V trimmed by 0 bases and J by 15 bases, 16 bases remained unmatched. The CDR3 is made up of 16 amino acids. This chain's CDR3 is CASSLDEASGARGGFF. The DNA for the CDR3 is TGCGCCAGCAGCTTGGATGAGGCTAGCGGGGCCCGTGGTGGGTTCTTC. Based on the CDR3 plus reference TRBV5-1 and TRBJ2-1, the full variable domain is KAGVTQTPRYLIKTRGQQVTLSCSPISGHRSVSWYQQTPGQGLQFLFEYFSETQRNKGNFPGRFSGRQFSNSRSEMNVSTLELGDSALYLCASSLDEASGARGGFFGPGTRLTVL.

The gene calls are TRBV7-2 and TRBJ2-3, with D possibly TRBD1 on 5 matching bases. The CDR3 runs to 15 residues. Trimming stripped 5 bases from V and 2 bases from J, with 14 bases between. The germline CDR1 and CDR2 sequences are SGHTA and FQGNSA. For the CDR3, the DNA is TGTGCCAGCAGCCCAGGGCAAACCTACACAGATACGCAGTATTTT. Its translation: CASSPGQTYTDTQYF.

This clone was counted a single time. This sequence joins TRBV2 and TRBJ1-4; D is perhaps TRBD1 (5 bases). Trimming removed 4 bases from V and 0 bases from J, with 9 bases in between. Germline V gene data show CDR1 as SNHLY and CDR2 as FYNNEI. The CDR3 length is 15 residues. CDR3 loop: CASSAGDATNEKLFF. In DNA form, the CDR3 reads TGTGCCAGCAGTGCGGGGGATGCAACTAATGAAAAACTGTTTTTT. Variable domain in full (rest from reference TRBV2 and TRBJ1-4): EPEVTQTPSHQVTQMGQEVILRCVPISNHLYFYWYRQILGQKVEFLVSFYNNEISEKSEIFDDQFSVERPDGSNFTLKIRSTKLEDSAMYFCASSAGDATNEKLFFGSGTQLSVL.

The chain joins TRBV7-2 to TRBJ2-1, with 12 bases fitting TRBD1. Germline CDR1 SGHTA, CDR2 FQGNSA. The CDR3 covers 18 residues. The V gene end was trimmed by 5 bases and the J gene end by 5 bases; junction bases not matched to a gene: 13. The CDR3 sequence is CASSPSILRDRGHNEQFF. CDR3 nucleotide sequence: TGTGCCAGCAGCCCGAGTATACTACGGGACAGGGGGCACAATGAGCAGTTCTTC.

V is TRBV7-2 and J is TRBJ2-7, with 13 bases identical to TRBD2. Germline CDR1 SGHTA, CDR2 FQGNSA. CDR3 length: 15 residues. V was clipped by 6 bases and J by 4 bases; unmatched bases: 6. CDR3 region: CASSYTSGGEYEQYF. The CDR3 DNA reads as TGTGCCAGCAGTTATACTAGCGGGGGGGAGTACGAGCAGTACTTC.

V usage is TRBV29-1 and J usage is TRBJ1-4; 8 bases map to TRBD1. J lost 8 bases, V lost 7 bases, and 9 bases had no gene match. The CDR3 totals 13 residues. Germline lookup yields CDR1 SQVTM and CDR2 ANQGSEA. DNA of the CDR3: TGCAGCGCGAGCGACAGGGGCGGCGAAAAACTGTTTTTT. Translation gives CSASDRGGEKLFF.

This clone was found once. J is TRBJ1-4 and V is TRBV28, with D possibly being TRBD1 (6 bases). V lost 8 bases, J lost 5 bases, and 21 bases lay in between. The CDR3 runs to 16 residues. CDR1 and CDR2 from the germline V gene are MDHEN and SYDVKM. The CDR3 DNA sequence: TGTGCCAGCGGTAGTACAGGGAGGGCCCTAAATGAAAAACTGTTTTTT. Translation gives CASGSTGRALNEKLFF.

CDR3 in DNA: TGTGCCAGCAGCTGGGGGCAGGGTCAGCCCCAGCATTTT. Its translation is CASSWGQGQPQHF. The chain is built from TRBV5-6 and TRBJ1-5, with D possibly matching TRBD1 (6 bases). The CDR3 runs 13 residues. The ends were cut back, 3 bases at V and 6 bases at J, with 10 bases in the middle. Germline V gene lookup returns CDR1 SGHDT and CDR2 YYEEEE. Drawing the rest from reference TRBV5-6 and TRBJ1-5, the complete variable domain is DAGVTQSPTHLIKTRGQQVTLRCSPKSGHDTVSWYQQALGQGPQFIFQYYEEEERQRGNFPDRFSGHQFPNYSSELNVNALLLGDSALYLCASSWGQGQPQHFGDGTRLSIL.